These T cell receptor beta chains were read from a single sample in a study of shared clonotypes between healthy human individuals. Profiled with immunoSEQ multiplex PCR; TCRdb holds only in-frame clones, not every one. This sample has a few million clones, with approximately 95% found just once. The sample comprised naive CD4+ T cells from PBMCs. These receptors were taken from a man younger than 35 in good health. Some clones in this sample may be carry-over from other donors' samples. Both conserved end residues are part of each CDR3.

J gene	V gene	CDR3 protein
TRBJ2-1	TRBV30	CAWSTGTYTYNEQFF
TRBJ1-1	TRBV14	CASRPPGLYITEAFF
TRBJ2-7	TRBV18	CASSPWDAYEQYF
TRBJ2-3	TRBV6-5	CASRPSTTTDTQYF
TRBJ2-1	TRBV11-3	CASSLAGLAGYEQFF
TRBJ2-7	TRBV9	CASSAGLGSYEQYF
.	TRBV28	CASSLRGSHPYEQYF
TRBJ2-3	TRBV10-1	CASSESGGSSTDTQYF
TRBJ1-1	TRBV7-2	CASSAQGYTEAFF
TRBJ2-3	TRBV18	CASSFQSERGTDTQYF
TRBJ1-1	TRBV9	CASSPSMNTEAFF
TRBJ2-5	TRBV19	CASSISRAQETQYF
TRBJ1-2	TRBV30	CAWSGTGHGYTF
TRBJ1-1	TRBV9	CASSVVGQGPEAFF
TRBJ2-4	TRBV30	CAWSASLRDIQYF
TRBJ1-5	TRBV2	CASSDRARQPQHF
TRBJ2-3	TRBV4-1	CASSQSPLRESTDTQYF
TRBJ1-5	TRBV28	CASSFLTDNQPQHF
TRBJ2-4	TRBV13	CASSWPGQGNIQYF
TRBJ1-5	TRBV18	CASSPGRDGNQPQHF
TRBJ2-7	TRBV5-1	CASSTSGRGSEQYF
TRBJ1-2	TRBV7-2	CASSPDGTSSYGYTF
TRBJ2-5	TRBV5-6	CASSFFVDNQETQYF
TRBJ2-1	TRBV25-1	CASSEDGDWANEQFF
TRBJ1-5	TRBV28	CASRDSGGHNQPQHF
TRBJ2-7	TRBV18	CASSTSSYEQYF
TRBJ2-1	TRBV2	CASNLEFSGEQFF
TRBJ2-1	TRBV11-2	CASSAAPGLAGDEFF
TRBJ2-7	TRBV27	CASSSQRQGASYEQYF
TRBJ1-5	TRBV2	CASRLGTASNQPQHF
TRBJ2-1	TRBV19	CASSMRTSGSYNEQFF
TRBJ1-1	TRBV18	CASSPLFVSDMNTEAFF
TRBJ2-5	TRBV6-5	CASSYLGYQYQETQYF
TRBJ1-2	TRBV28	CASSLADYGYTF
TRBJ2-1	TRBV29-1	CSVDPGTSNEQFF
TRBJ2-7	TRBV5-1	CASSLTSGREGEQYF
TRBJ2-1	TRBV27	CASSLDRGRNNDEQFF
TRBJ2-7	TRBV9	CASSVRPSSYEQYF
TRBJ1-5	TRBV7-9	CASSLFGQPQHF
TRBJ2-7	TRBV7-9	CASSLGGGGRHPSYEQYF
TRBJ1-2	TRBV2	CASREQGTDYGYTF
TRBJ1-1	TRBV5-4	CASSWPGMNTEAFF
TRBJ2-1	TRBV4-3	CASSLSLSRAGNNEQFF
TRBJ2-3	TRBV5-1	CASSPDRGTDTQYF
TRBJ2-6	TRBV7-9	CASGRLTDTGANVLTF
TRBJ1-2	TRBV5-1	CASSLDRGRDGYTF
TRBJ2-7	TRBV6-5	CASSYRGTSYYEQYF
TRBJ2-5	TRBV7-7	CASSLTGGRKETQYF
TRBJ2-2	TRBV5-1	CASQELAGGTGELFF
.	TRBV18	CASSPGGFYEQYF
TRBJ2-7	TRBV7-8	CASSTGQYEQYF